These 25 T cell receptor beta chains came from one sample sequenced in a study of radiotherapy plus CTLA-4 blockade in lung cancer. Profiled with immunoSEQ multiplex PCR; TCRdb holds only in-frame clones, not every one. The profile shows 55,000 to 80,000 clones, approximately 80% of them singletons. The sequences come from peripheral blood, collected from a patient treated with radiotherapy plus ipilimumab. The source of these receptors is a human donor with non-small cell lung cancer who had a complete response to radiotherapy plus ipilimumab.

The V and J genes are TRBV5-8 and TRBJ2-5; 7 bases fit TRBD2. The germline gives CDR1 SGHTS, CDR2 YDEGEE. This CDR3 comprises 15 residues. The ends lost 0 bases at V and 9 bases at J; junction bases unmatched: 11. The CDR3 here is CASSLGPSRAGAQYF. CDR3 nucleotide sequence: TGTGCCAGCAGCTTGGGGCCGTCGCGGGCGGGGGCCCAGTACTTC. Complete variable domain (other parts from reference TRBV5-8 and TRBJ2-5): EAGVTQSPTHLIKTRGQQATLRCSPISGHTSVYWYQQALGLGLQFLLWYDEGEERNRGNFPPRFSGRQFPNYSSELNVNALELEDSALYLCASSLGPSRAGAQYFGPGTRLLVL.

This clone was seen only a few times. The genes are TRBV7-2 and TRBJ1-5, with D possibly being TRBD1 (5 bases). The germline gives CDR1 SGHTA, CDR2 FQGNSA. The V end was cut by 2 bases, the J end by 11 bases, with 19 bases between. The CDR3 is made up of 15 amino acids. CDR3 amino acids: CASSLWGSEVVAQHF. CDR3 DNA: TGTGCCAGCAGCTTATGGGGGTCTGAGGTGGTGGCCCAGCATTTT.

The rearrangement links TRBV7-9 to TRBJ1-2; weak D call: TRBD1 (6 bases). Germline CDR1 is SEHNR and CDR2 is FQNEAQ (reference sequence). V was shortened by 2 bases and J by 8 bases, with 9 bases between the two germline ends. The CDR3 runs 12 residues. The CDR3 DNA reads TGTGCCAGCAGCTTAAGAGACAGGGGCTACACCTTC. Protein: CASSLRDRGYTF. Full variable domain (outside the CDR3, taken from reference TRBV7-9 and TRBJ1-2): DTGVSQNPRHKITKRGQNVTFRCDPISEHNRLYWYRQTLGQGPEFLTYFQNEAQLEKSRLLSDRFSAERPKGSFSTLEIQRTEQGDSAMYLCASSLRDRGYTFGSGTRLTVV.

The chain joins TRBV30 to TRBJ2-6; D uncertain. Germline V gene data show CDR1 as GTSNPN and CDR2 as SVGIG (reference sequence). The V and J ends lost 1 base and 5 bases respectively, with 18 bases between them. The CDR3 sequence is 17 residues long. The CDR3 DNA sequence: TGTGCCTGGAGTGACCGAATTTGGCGCCAGAGGGCCAACGTCCTGACTTTC. Its translation is CAWSDRIWRQRANVLTF.

The rearrangement links TRBV15 to TRBJ1-3, with D possibly TRBD1 on 6 matching bases. The germline gives CDR1 LNHNV, CDR2 YYDKDF (reference sequence). The CDR3 consists of 18 residues. The V and J ends lost 0 bases and 2 bases respectively, with 17 bases between them. The CDR3 is CATSRDHGGLRPGNTIYF. The CDR3 DNA reads TGTGCCACCAGCAGAGATCATGGGGGGCTAAGGCCTGGAAACACCATATATTTT.

The chain carries TRBV9 and TRBJ1-2, with D hard to call. The length of the CDR3 is 13 residues. Trimming took 3 bases from V and 5 from J, leaving 11 bases between them. Germline V gene lookup returns CDR1 SGDLS and CDR2 YYNGEE. The CDR3: CASSAQNGYGYTF. In DNA form, the CDR3 reads TGTGCCAGCAGCGCGCAAAATGGGTATGGCTACACCTTC.

This sequence joins TRBV12-5 and TRBJ1-1; D is unclear. The germline V and J ends were trimmed by 4 bases and 3 bases, with 9 bases remaining between them. CDR3 length: 13 amino acids. Germline V gene lookup returns CDR1 LGHNT and CDR2 FRNRAP. DNA for the CDR3: TGTGCTAGTGGTTACCAGGAAGACACTGAAGCTTTCTTT. It yields the protein CASGYQEDTEAFF.

In its sample, this clone was seen a few times. V usage is TRBV27 and J usage is TRBJ2-1; D is undetermined. This CDR3 spans 13 amino acids. Trimming removed 7 bases from V and 2 bases from J, with 9 bases in between. The germline gives CDR1 MNHEY, CDR2 SMNVEV (reference sequence). CDR3 sequence: CASKSYPYNEQFF. The CDR3 nucleotides read TGTGCCAGCAAGAGCTATCCCTACAATGAGCAGTTCTTC.

This chain links TRBV13 with TRBJ2-1; possibly TRBD1 or TRBD2 for D (5 bases each). V dropped 4 bases and J dropped 4 bases, with 11 bases sitting between them. This CDR3 has 14 residues. Germline loops: CDR1 PRHDT, CDR2 FYEKMQ (reference sequence). The CDR3 sequence is CASSWGTKYNEQFF. In DNA form, the CDR3 reads TGTGCCAGCAGCTGGGGGACCAAGTACAATGAGCAGTTCTTC.

This chain links TRBV19 with TRBJ2-3; possibly TRBD1 for D (5 bases). The CDR3 extends over 14 amino acids. V was clipped by 4 bases and J by 3 bases, with 11 bases between them. Germline-derived CDR1 and CDR2 are LNHDA and SQIVND (reference sequence). CDR3 residues: CASSKGLLTDTQYF. The CDR3 DNA reads as TGTGCCAGTAGTAAGGGGCTCCTGACAGATACGCAGTATTTT.

V and J are TRBV7-2 and TRBJ1-2, with D perhaps TRBD1 (5 bases). Deletions cut 4 bases from V and 2 bases from J, with 8 bases between. Germline V lookup: CDR1 SGHTA, CDR2 FQGNSA. The CDR3 extends over 13 amino acids. CDR3 region: CASSSRTNYGYTF. CDR3 nucleotides: TGTGCCAGCAGCTCCAGGACAAACTATGGCTACACCTTC.

The chain joins TRBV30 to TRBJ1-1; D perhaps matches TRBD1 (5 bases). V was trimmed by 1 base and J by 7 bases, leaving 10 bases between them. The germline gives CDR1 GTSNPN, CDR2 SVGIG (reference sequence). The CDR3 contains 12 residues. CDR3 coding DNA: TGTGCCTGGAGTGGGGGCGCGGGTGAAGCTTTCTTT. Its protein is CAWSGGAGEAFF. Full variable domain (remainder filled in from reference TRBV30 and TRBJ1-1): SQTIHQWPATLVQPVGSPLSLECTVEGTSNPNLYWYRQAAGRGLQLLFYSVGIGQISSEVPQNLSASRPQDRQFILSSKKLLLSDSGFYLCAWSGGAGEAFFGQGTRLTVV.

The chain carries TRBV12-5 and TRBJ2-3; possible D gene TRBD2, 5 bases. Germline V gives CDR1 LGHNT, CDR2 FRNRAP. The germline V and J ends were trimmed by 0 bases and 1 base, with 14 bases remaining between them. This CDR3 is built from 17 residues. The CDR3 region has the DNA TGTGCTAGTGGTTTGGTCCTTCAGCGGATCCGCACAGATACGCAGTATTTT. Translating gives CASGLVLQRIRTDTQYF.

The chain is built from TRBV6-6 and TRBJ1-1, with D perhaps matching TRBD1 (5 bases). Per the germline V gene, CDR1 is MNHNY and CDR2 is SVGAGI (reference sequence). V was trimmed by 6 bases and J by 5 bases, leaving 16 bases between them. This CDR3 has 14 amino acids. CDR3 DNA: TGTGCCAGCAGACGACCGTCCTGGGGGACTGAAGCTTTCTTT. It codes for CASRRPSWGTEAFF.

Written as DNA, the CDR3 is TGTGCCAGCAGTCCGTACGGGACTAGCTGGGGCATGGCGGCAGATACGCAGTATTTT. Protein: CASSPYGTSWGMAADTQYF. The rearrangement uses TRBV27 and TRBJ2-3, with 9 bases fitting TRBD2. This CDR3 is 19 amino acids long. In germline, CDR1 is MNHEY, CDR2 SMNVEV (reference sequence). V lost 5 bases to trimming and J lost 4 bases; unmatched junction nucleotides: 19.

The rearrangement links TRBV29-1 to TRBJ2-7; no reliable D call. Germline CDR1 reads SQVTM; CDR2 reads ANQGSEA. The CDR3 spans 14 residues. The V end was cut by 7 bases, the J end by 0 bases, with 16 bases between. The CDR3 coding sequence is TGCAGCGCCCGAGTCACACCGAGCTCCTACGAGCAGTACTTC. Protein sequence: CSARVTPSSYEQYF.

V usage is TRBV6-6 and J usage is TRBJ2-7; D gene ambiguous. Looked up from germline, CDR1 is MNHNY and CDR2 is SVGAGI (reference sequence). This CDR3 has 13 residues. V was shortened by 2 bases and J by 2 bases, with 7 bases between the two germline ends. This chain's CDR3 is CASSYDNTYEQYF. As DNA, the CDR3 is TGTGCCAGCAGTTACGACAACACCTACGAGCAGTACTTC.

The chain combines TRBV18 with TRBJ1-4; D call uncertain. The CDR3 loop spans 13 amino acids. From germline, CDR1 is KGHSH and CDR2 LQKENI. V was trimmed by 1 base and J by 7 bases, leaving 7 bases between them. The CDR3 loop is CASSPLKSEKLFF. CDR3 sequence (DNA): TGTGCCAGCTCACCACTAAAAAGTGAAAAACTGTTTTTT.

This chain uses TRBV6-1 with TRBJ1-5; D is unclear. The V gene's germline CDR1 is MNHNS and CDR2 SASEGT. The V and J ends lost 7 bases and 4 bases respectively, with 11 bases between them. The CDR3 loop spans 13 amino acids. The CDR3 DNA reads as TGTGCCAGCAATTTACAGCTGAATCAGCCCCAGCATTTT. Its protein product is CASNLQLNQPQHF.

The chain employs TRBV5-5 and TRBJ1-2, with 7 nucleotides matching TRBD1. The CDR3 spans 14 residues. Germline assignment: CDR1 SGHKS and CDR2 YYEKEE (reference sequence). The V and J ends lost 4 bases and 7 bases, in that order; junction bases with no gene match: 10. This chain's CDR3 is CASSAAGAGGGYTF. CDR3 bases: TGTGCCAGCAGCGCCGCCGGGGCAGGGGGTGGCTACACCTTC.

Within the sample, this clone is medium-sized. V is TRBV7-2 and J is TRBJ1-2; possible D gene TRBD1, 6 bases. CDR3 length: 12 residues. Germline assignment: CDR1 SGHTA and CDR2 FQGNSA. V lost 4 bases and J 12 bases, leaving 15 bases between the germline ends. The CDR3 spells CASSSSGRDNTF. The CDR3 DNA follows: TGTGCCAGCAGCTCCTCGGGTCGGGACAACACCTTC.

The genes are TRBV4-3 and TRBJ2-2; 15 positions agree with TRBD2. Trimming at V came to 4 bases and at J to 5 bases, leaving 5 bases not matched to a gene. This CDR3 has 17 residues. Germline CDR1 LGHNA, CDR2 YSLEER. This chain's CDR3 is CASSPGLAGGSTGELFF. For the CDR3, the DNA is TGCGCCAGCAGCCCGGGACTAGCGGGAGGAAGTACCGGGGAGCTGTTTTTT.

Written as DNA, the CDR3 is TGCGCCAGCAGCCTTGACCTCCAAGGGACCTACACCTTC. Encoded protein: CASSLDLQGTYTF. This sequence joins TRBV4-3 and TRBJ1-2; D possibly corresponds to TRBD1 (5 bases). The CDR3 is made up of 13 amino acids. The germline gives CDR1 LGHNA, CDR2 YSLEER. Between the trimmed V and J ends, which lost 4 bases and 10 bases, there was a span of 16 bases.

V usage is TRBV5-6 and J usage is TRBJ2-7; TRBD2 matches at 8 bases. The CDR3 loop spans 15 amino acids. The junction had 10 bases not matched to a gene; V was cut back by 6 bases and J by 2 bases. The V gene's germline CDR1 is SGHDT and CDR2 YYEEEE. The CDR3 DNA sequence: TGTGCCAGCATCCTCCTCACGGGGGGGGCCTACGAGCAGTACTTC. Translating it yields CASILLTGGAYEQYF. The variable domain in full, completed from reference TRBV5-6 and TRBJ2-7, reads DAGVTQSPTHLIKTRGQQVTLRCSPKSGHDTVSWYQQALGQGPQFIFQYYEEEERQRGNFPDRFSGHQFPNYSSELNVNALLLGDSALYLCASILLTGGAYEQYFGPGTRLTVT.

V and J are TRBV11-2 and TRBJ2-7, with 7 bases matching TRBD2. With V trimmed by 3 bases and J by 7 bases, 6 bases remained unmatched. Germline-derived CDR1 and CDR2 are SGHAT and FQNNGV. This CDR3 region has 13 residues. The CDR3 is CASSFSRGDEQYF. The CDR3 nucleotides are TGTGCCAGCAGCTTCTCACGGGGGGATGAGCAGTACTTC. Based on the CDR3 plus reference TRBV11-2 and TRBJ2-7, the full variable domain is EAGVAQSPRYKIIEKRQSVAFWCNPISGHATLYWYQQILGQGPKLLIQFQNNGVVDDSQLPKDRFSAERLKGVDSTLKIQPAKLEDSAVYLCASSFSRGDEQYFGPGTRLTVT.